This T cell receptor beta chain was captured by sequencing in a study of T cells expressing NK-cell markers. Background on the study: Sequenced donors, eight in total, included seven who were HCMV-seropositive and one who was seronegative. Study findings and constraints: The study did not resolve the HCMV specificity of expanded NKG2C+ T cell clones. Several donors' CD3+CD56-NKG2C+ cells were dominated by the same clonotypes.

In generating TCR beta cDNA, 5'RACE template switching with UMIs was used. TCRdb derives one entry per CDR3 protein from the 5' RACE reads, leaving out DNA. The sample totals approximately 440,000 distinct CDR3 sequences; its top ten clones hold roughly 1.4%. Points on this clonotype: The antigen is not known.

The CDR3 spans 16 residues. CDR1 LGHDT and CDR2 YNNKEL come from the germline V gene (reference sequence). The sequence derives from a woman aged 45-65 years in good health. V is TRBV3-1 and J is TRBJ2-1; absent DNA, TCRdb's TRBD1 call cannot be checked. The material sequenced was blood T cells: a sorted CD56 or NKG2C T cell subset, CD4+ or CD8+ T cells, or bulk PBMC T cells (not recorded which). CDR3 protein: CASRPLQGRGYNEQFF.